At least ten counts were recorded for the clone carrying this TCR beta chain. Its specificity is not known. Germline values: CDR1 MNHNS, CDR2 SASEGT. This CDR3 spans 15 amino acids. V dropped 6 bases and J dropped 1 base, with 15 bases sitting between them. TCRdb recomputed calls from the RT-PCR reads with MiXCR, one row per CDR3 protein. The data contain under 550,000 distinct CDR3 sequences, approximately 7.2% of them singletons. The data originate from a study of response to subunit inactivated influenza vaccine. Whole-study results and caveats: The authors offered the suggestion that each seasonal influenza vaccination recruits few new T cells.

The V gene is TRBV6-1, the J gene TRBJ2-5, with D possibly being TRBD2 (6 bases). The origin of this receptor is a man aged 45-69 years who received an inactivated influenza vaccine. The source was PBMCs from blood, collected around 2 years after vaccination. CDR3 coding DNA: TGTGCCAGCAGCCTGTGGAGGGAACCCCAAGAGACCCAGTACTTC. This codes for CASSLWREPQETQYF.